A selection of T cell receptor beta chains follows, all from one sample in a study of blood T cell repertoires in COVID-19. The assay was immunoSEQ multiplex PCR, and TCRdb's table has in-frame clones only and misses some. The sample yields over 200,000 clones, 84% seen once. The sample was PBMCs or T cells enriched from blood (not recorded which). These receptors came from a man aged 55 to 70 who had recovered from COVID-19. Both conserved end residues are part of each CDR3. D genes are given only for firm matches. Only some rows state a clone size, as once, few, many or a class for expanded clones.

d_gene	abundance	j_gene	v_gene	len	CDR3nt	CDR3aa
TRBD1	NA	TRBJ2-7	TRBV6-5	15	TGTGCCAGCAGTTACTCCTGGGACAGCTCCTACGAGCAGTACTTC	CASSYSWDSSYEQYF
TRBD2	NA	TRBJ2-1	TRBV3-1/TRBV3-2	17	TGTGCCAGCAGCCAACCCGGGGGAGGGACTAGTCTTCGCGAGCAGTTCTTC	CASSQPGGGTSLREQFF
NA	NA	TRBJ1-1	TRBV11-2	16	TGTGCCAGCAGCTTAGGTCTGTGGACAGAGAACACTGAAGCTTTCTTT	CASSLGLWTENTEAFF
NA	NA	TRBJ2-1	TRBV18	15	TGTGCCAGCTCACCATACAGGTTCTCCTACAATGAGCAGTTCTTC	CASSPYRFSYNEQFF
TRBD1	NA	TRBJ1-1	TRBV19	15	TGTGCCAGTAGTATGATGACAGGGCCTTTCACTGAAGCTTTCTTT	CASSMMTGPFTEAFF
NA	once	TRBJ2-2	TRBV25-1	15	TGTGCCAGCAGTGGAGGGCAGTCGAACACCGGGGAGCTGTTTTTT	CASSGGQSNTGELFF
NA	NA	TRBJ1-6	TRBV11-1	16	TGTGCCAGCAGCTTAGGACCCGGAGGTGCTAATTCACCCCTCCACTTT	CASSLGPGGANSPLHF
NA	NA	TRBJ2-1	TRBV24-1	16	TGTGCCACCAGTGATAATATTGGACAGATACACAATGAGCAGTTCTTC	CATSDNIGQIHNEQFF
TRBD1	NA	TRBJ2-4	TRBV19	16	TGTGCCAGTAGTATAGTGGGGACAGGGCAAAAAAACATTCAGTACTTC	CASSIVGTGQKNIQYF
NA	NA	TRBJ2-3	TRBV7-2	15	TGTGCCAGCAGCTTAACACGAATCAGCACAGATACGCAGTATTTT	CASSLTRISTDTQYF
TRBD1	NA	TRBJ2-7	TRBV6-2/TRBV6-3	15	TGTGCCAGCAGTTACGATCCGGACAGGGCGTACGAGCAGTACTTC	CASSYDPDRAYEQYF
TRBD1	NA	TRBJ1-6	TRBV3-1/TRBV3-2	14	TGTGCCAGCAGCCAGGGACAGGGAGGTTCACCCCTCCACTTT	CASSQGQGGSPLHF
TRBD1	NA	TRBJ1-2	TRBV24-1	14	TGTGCCACCAGTGACCCCGGGACAGGAGGTGGCTACACCTTC	CATSDPGTGGGYTF
TRBD1	NA	TRBJ1-4	TRBV5-1	15	TGCGCCAGCAGCTTGCGCGGGACAGGGGCTGAAAAACTGTTTTTT	CASSLRGTGAEKLFF
TRBD1	NA	TRBJ2-1	TRBV10-3	13	TGTGCCATCAGGGGACAGGGCGACAATGAGCAGTTCTTC	CAIRGQGDNEQFF
NA	NA	TRBJ1-5	TRBV6-2/TRBV6-3	19	TGTGCCAGCAGTTACGAAAGATCGGGACATCCATATAGCAATCAGCCCCAGCATTTT	CASSYERSGHPYSNQPQHF
TRBD1	NA	TRBJ1-2	TRBV7-8	13	TGTGCCAGCAGCTTTGGGACAGCGGATGGCTACACCTTC	CASSFGTADGYTF
NA	NA	TRBJ1-5	TRBV5-1	15	TGCGCCAGCAGCTTGGAAGGGGCTAAGACTCAGCCCCAGCATTTT	CASSLEGAKTQPQHF
NA	NA	TRBJ2-2	TRBV13	16	TGTGCCAGCAGCCCACCGGGTAGCCAAGCCACCGGGGAGCTGTTTTTT	CASSPPGSQATGELFF
TRBD2	NA	TRBJ2-5	TRBV5-4	16	TGTGCCAGCAGCTCGCCGGGACTAGCGGTCCAAGAGACCCAGTACTTC	CASSSPGLAVQETQYF
TRBD1	NA	TRBJ2-2	TRBV18	16	TGTGCCAGCTCACGGAGGGACAGGCTAGACACCGGGGAGCTGTTTTTT	CASSRRDRLDTGELFF
NA	NA	TRBJ2-1	TRBV9	16	TGTGCCAGCAGCGTAGGGGAGGGGACATTCTACAATGAGCAGTTCTTC	CASSVGEGTFYNEQFF
NA	NA	TRBJ1-1	TRBV7-9	14	TGTGCCAGCAGCCCCCCGGGTATGAACACTGAAGCTTTCTTT	CASSPPGMNTEAFF
NA	NA	TRBJ1-1	TRBV5-5	14	TGTGCCAGCAGGCCGCCGGGAGAGTTGCCTGAAGCTTTCTTT	CASRPPGELPEAFF
TRBD2	NA	TRBJ2-1	TRBV18	16	TGTGCCAGCTCACCCTCAGAGCGGGGGCTGGGGCTTGAGCAGTTCTTC	CASSPSERGLGLEQFF